What follows are 13 T cell receptor beta chains derived from one specimen sequenced in a study of CD8 T cells in ankylosing spondylitis. Study-wide results and caveats: A TCR beta motif of under ten highly homologous variants seemed to mark ankylosing spondylitis blood.

TCRdb reanalysed the 5' RACE reads using MiXCR and keeps one entry per CDR3 protein. The sample holds around 140,000 distinct CDR3 sequences; roughly a sixth are singletons and the top ten take roughly 30%. Their specific antigens are unknown. Sequenced: blood, either unsorted or a sorted T cell fraction (not recorded which). The source is a male donor with ankylosing spondylitis.

This clonotype was observed a few times. J is TRBJ2-7 and V is TRBV20-1, with D maybe TRBD2 (5 bases). Germline-derived CDR1 and CDR2 are DFQATT and SNEGSKA (reference sequence). The CDR3 has 14 amino acids. The ends were cut back, 0 bases at V and 0 bases at J, with 9 bases in the middle. CDR3 sequence reads: CSARDLRDSYEQYF. The CDR3 bases are TGCAGTGCTAGAGATCTCCGGGACTCCTACGAGCAGTACTTC.

The chain is built from TRBV4-3 and TRBJ2-2, with a weak D call TRBD2 (6 bases). Germline V gene data show CDR1 as LGHNA and CDR2 as YSLEER. Trimming removed 0 bases at V and 7 bases at J, with 15 bases between. This CDR3 region has 16 residues. The CDR3 DNA sequence: TGCGCCAGCAGCCAAGAATCGGCTAGCGTGGGCGGGGAGCTGTTTTTT. Encoded protein: CASSQESASVGGELFF.

J is TRBJ2-1 and V is TRBV5-1; D not certain. The length of the CDR3 is 14 residues. V lost 0 bases and J 3 bases, leaving 7 bases between the germline ends. Looked up from germline, CDR1 is SGHRS and CDR2 is YFSETQ. CDR3 amino acids: CASSLAGNYNEQFF. The CDR3, as DNA: TGCGCCAGCAGCTTGGCTGGGAACTACAATGAGCAGTTCTTC. Drawing the rest from reference TRBV5-1 and TRBJ2-1, the complete variable domain is KAGVTQTPRYLIKTRGQQVTLSCSPISGHRSVSWYQQTPGQGLQFLFEYFSETQRNKGNFPGRFSGRQFSNSRSEMNVSTLELGDSALYLCASSLAGNYNEQFFGPGTRLTVL.

This chain connects TRBV11-3 to TRBJ2-3, with D tentatively TRBD1 (5 bases). The germline V gene encodes CDR1 SGHNT and CDR2 YENEEA. CDR3 length: 14 residues. The V end lost 0 bases, the J end lost 6 bases, and 10 bases lay between the germline ends. The CDR3 reads CASSLDQGLDTQYF. DNA for the CDR3: TGTGCCAGCAGCTTAGATCAGGGTTTGGATACGCAGTATTTT.

The V gene is TRBV5-1, the J gene TRBJ2-2, with 12 bases that match TRBD2. Unmatched junction bases numbered 13, after V lost 4 bases and J lost 3 bases. Germline V gene sequence: CDR1 SGHRS, CDR2 YFSETQ. The length of the CDR3 is 19 residues. The CDR3 DNA sequence: TGCGCCAGCAGCGGGGGATCGGCTAGCGGGAGGGCCCACACCGGGGAGCTGTTTTTT. As protein: CASSGGSASGRAHTGELFF.

This clonotype has only a few counts. The chain employs TRBV28 and TRBJ2-3, with D perhaps matching TRBD2 (5 bases). Germline values: CDR1 MDHEN, CDR2 SYDVKM. The CDR3 sequence is 15 residues long. V lost 3 bases and J 4 bases, leaving 14 bases between the germline ends. The CDR3: CASSFLGDIPDTQYF. CDR3 bases: TGTGCCAGCAGTTTCTTGGGAGACATTCCAGATACGCAGTATTTT.

This clonotype was seen only a few times. The chain employs TRBV3-1 and TRBJ2-7, with D perhaps matching TRBD1 (5 bases). Germline lookup yields CDR1 LGHDT and CDR2 YNNKEL (reference sequence). The CDR3 consists of 14 residues. V was trimmed by 3 bases and J by 1 base, leaving 10 bases between them. CDR3: CASSQITGSYEQYF. The CDR3 DNA sequence: TGTGCCAGCAGCCAGATTACAGGTTCCTACGAGCAGTACTTC.

The CDR3 protein is CASSEGGVQPQHF. The CDR3 nucleotides read TGTGCCAGCAGTGAAGGGGGCGTCCAGCCCCAGCATTTT. This chain connects TRBV2 to TRBJ1-5; D perhaps matches TRBD1 (5 bases). V lost 1 base to trimming and J lost 7 bases, with 8 bases between them. Germline V CDR1 and CDR2: SNHLY, FYNNEI. The CDR3 has 13 amino acids. Filled out from reference TRBV2 and TRBJ1-5, the complete variable domain reads EPEVTQTPSHQVTQMGQEVILRCVPISNHLYFYWYRQILGQKVEFLVSFYNNEISEKSEIFDDQFSVERPDGSNFTLKIRSTKLEDSAMYFCASSEGGVQPQHFGDGTRLSIL.

V gene TRBV4-3 combines with J gene TRBJ2-2; possible D gene TRBD1, 6 bases. Germline CDR1 is LGHNA and CDR2 is YSLEER. This CDR3 has 15 amino acids. The V end was cut by 1 base, the J end by 4 bases, with 10 bases between. The CDR3, as DNA: TGCGCCAGCAGCCAAGTGGACAGACCCACCGGGGAGCTGTTTTTT. Its protein product is CASSQVDRPTGELFF.

This clonotype was recorded a few times. V usage is TRBV7-9 and J usage is TRBJ2-1; D unresolved. The CDR3 has 14 amino acids. Trimming removed 3 bases at V and 5 bases at J, with 11 bases between. Germline loops: CDR1 SEHNR, CDR2 FQNEAQ (reference sequence). Here the CDR3 reads CASSFLEHHNEQFF. The CDR3 DNA is TGTGCCAGCAGCTTCTTGGAGCACCACAATGAGCAGTTCTTC.

This clonotype appeared a few times. The chain couples TRBV4-1 to TRBJ2-3; no clear D gene. Trimming left V 0 bases short and J 4 bases short, with 8 bases between. Germline V gene data show CDR1 as MGHRA and CDR2 as YSYEKL. This CDR3 has 14 residues. In nucleotides, the CDR3 is TGCGCCAGCAGCCAAGATTGGAGAGCAGATACGCAGTATTTT. This codes for CASSQDWRADTQYF.

The V gene is TRBV6-5, the J gene TRBJ1-3; D not resolved. This CDR3 contains 15 residues. Germline V gives CDR1 MNHEY, CDR2 SVGAGI. V dropped 1 base and J dropped 0 bases, with 7 bases sitting between them. The chain's CDR3 is CASSYLGSSGNTIYF. CDR3 coding DNA: TGTGCCAGCAGTTACTTAGGGTCCTCTGGAAACACCATATATTTT.

The rearrangement joins TRBV5-6 to TRBJ2-5; D unclear. The CDR3 runs 14 residues. The germline V gene encodes CDR1 SGHDT and CDR2 YYEEEE. Between the trimmed V and J ends, which lost 0 bases and 2 bases, there was a span of 8 bases. The CDR3: CASSLARRQETQYF. In nucleotides, the CDR3 is TGTGCCAGCAGCTTGGCCCGGCGACAAGAGACCCAGTACTTC.